This paragraph covers one T cell receptor (beta chain) sequence. Its antigen is not known. Germline values: CDR1 MNHEY, CDR2 SVGEGT. The ends were cut back, 2 bases at V and 6 bases at J, with 14 bases in the middle. The CDR3 contains 15 residues. These data are taken from a study of T cell repertoires in cytomegalovirus infection. TCRdb re-analysed the reads in MiXCR, keeping a single row per CDR3 protein. This sample has about 310,000 distinct CDR3 sequences, with approximately 25% found just once. The genes are TRBV6-2 or TRBV6-3 and TRBJ1-5; D unresolved. This clonotype was obtained from a human donor in good health (CMV status not recorded). Some clones in this sample may be carry-over from other donors' samples. Sample: cultured PBMCs, taken from culture after CMV antigen stimulation. Here the CDR3 reads CASSYNTWTSQPQHF. CDR3 in DNA: TGTGCCAGCAGTTACAACACCTGGACGAGTCAGCCCCAGCATTTT.